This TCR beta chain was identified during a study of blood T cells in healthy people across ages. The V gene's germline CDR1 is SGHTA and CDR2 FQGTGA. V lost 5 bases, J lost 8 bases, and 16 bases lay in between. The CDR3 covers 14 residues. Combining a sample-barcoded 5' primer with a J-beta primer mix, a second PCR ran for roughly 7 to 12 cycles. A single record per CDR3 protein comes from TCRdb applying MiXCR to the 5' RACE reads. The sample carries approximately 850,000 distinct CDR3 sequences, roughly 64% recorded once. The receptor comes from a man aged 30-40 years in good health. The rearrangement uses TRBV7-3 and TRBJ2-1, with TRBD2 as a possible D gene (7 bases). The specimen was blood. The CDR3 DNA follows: TGTGCCAGCAGCAAACTAGCGAGGGGGGATGAGCAGTTCTTC. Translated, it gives CASSKLARGDEQFF.